This T cell receptor beta chain was retrieved from a study of T cell repertoires in cytomegalovirus infection. Study-level information: CMV infection together with matching HLA type was indicated by public TCR beta signatures.

The V gene's germline CDR1 is MNHNS and CDR2 SASEGT. The CDR3 is 15 amino acids. The ends lost 8 bases at V and 0 bases at J; junction bases unmatched: 2. Findings and caveats of the study: Cumulative frequency of public TCR beta families picked out carriers of CMV plus the relevant HLA.

TCRdb reprocessed the reads with MiXCR, giving one entry per CDR3 protein. Found here are 150,000 to 200,000 distinct CDR3 sequences, about 21% of them singletons; the top ten hold around 3.2%. Notes on this clonotype: Its antigen is not known.

The chain employs TRBV6-1 and TRBJ1-6; TRBD1 aligns across 9 bases. The sample was PBMCs. This sequence was found in a human donor in good health (CMV status not recorded). Some clones in this sample may be carry-over from other donors' samples. The CDR3 region has the DNA TGTGCCAGCGGACAGGGGAGCTCCTATAATTCACCCCTCCACTTT. This sequence encodes CASGQGSSYNSPLHF.